Sequencing of this TCR beta chain was carried out in a study of blood T cells in healthy people across ages. Regarding the study as a whole: Comparison with aged donors showed that long-lived donors had more naive CD4+ cells and higher diversity. Diversity was estimated from one million T cells, and these estimates were considered underestimates.

Donors ranged from roughly 6 to 100 years old and were healthy Caucasians in Russia. Isolation recovered at least 6.5 million PBMCs from every sample. Germline assignment: CDR1 SEHNR and CDR2 FQNEAQ (reference sequence). With 1 base removed from V and 8 bases from J, the gap between germline ends came to 24 bases. CDR3 length: 18 amino acids. On this clonotype: Its specificity is not known.

Primed by a sample-barcoded 5' primer and a J-beta primer mix, a second PCR proceeded for about 6 to 12 cycles. In TCRdb, the 5' RACE reads were re-called with MiXCR into one record per CDR3 protein. The sample holds hundreds of thousands of distinct CDR3 sequences, over 40% seen once. This clonotype was obtained from an elderly woman in good health. V and J are TRBV7-9 and TRBJ2-1, with D uncertain. Sequencing was carried out using blood. The CDR3 here is CASSLVFGRARKVDEQFF. Written as DNA, the CDR3 is TGTGCCAGCAGCTTAGTATTTGGAAGGGCGAGGAAAGTCGATGAGCAGTTCTTC. Full variable domain (rest looked up from reference TRBV7-9 and TRBJ2-1): DTGVSQNPRHKITKRGQNVTFRCDPISEHNRLYWYRQTLGQGPEFLTYFQNEAQLEKSRLLSDRFSAERPKGSFSTLEIQRTEQGDSAMYLCASSLVFGRARKVDEQFFGPGTRLTVL.